This entry is about one T cell receptor (beta chain). This sample stems from a study of OX40 agonist ivuxolimab in advanced cancers. Produced via immunoSEQ multiplex PCR; TCRdb's table is partial and in-frame only. The table lists about 93,000 clones, about 91% of them singletons. CDR3 size: 15 residues. V lost 1 base and J 6 bases, leaving 15 bases between the germline ends. Germline CDR1 MNHNY, CDR2 SVGAGI (reference sequence). The sequence derives from an adult with an advanced solid tumor such as melanoma, head and neck, liver or kidney cancer. The sequencing here drew on CD4+ or CD8+ T cells sorted from blood, taken in a trial of the OX40 agonist ivuxolimab. The chain links TRBV6-6 to TRBJ1-2, with a weak D call TRBD1 (6 bases). CDR3 protein: CASSYYQGIDDGYTF. The CDR3 region has the DNA TGTGCCAGCAGTTACTATCAGGGGATCGACGATGGCTACACCTTC.